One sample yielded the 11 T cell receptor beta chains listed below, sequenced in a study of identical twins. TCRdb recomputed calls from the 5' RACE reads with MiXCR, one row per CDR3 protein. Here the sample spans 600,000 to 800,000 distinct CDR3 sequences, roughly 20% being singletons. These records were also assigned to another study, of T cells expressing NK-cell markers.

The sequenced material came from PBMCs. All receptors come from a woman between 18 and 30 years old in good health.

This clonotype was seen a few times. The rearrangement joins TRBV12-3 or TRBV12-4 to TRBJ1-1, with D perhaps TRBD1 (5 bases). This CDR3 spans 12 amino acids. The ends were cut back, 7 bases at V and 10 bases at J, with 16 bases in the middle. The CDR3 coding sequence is TGTGCCAGCACCCTGCCTGCGGGGGGAGCTTTCTTT. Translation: CASTLPAGGAFF.

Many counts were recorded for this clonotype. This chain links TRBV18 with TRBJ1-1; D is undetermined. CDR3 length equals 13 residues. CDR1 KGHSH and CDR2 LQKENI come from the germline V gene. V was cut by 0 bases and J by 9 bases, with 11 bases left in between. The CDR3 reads CASSPPDQSQAFF. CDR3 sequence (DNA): TGTGCCAGCTCACCACCGGACCAGTCCCAAGCTTTCTTT.

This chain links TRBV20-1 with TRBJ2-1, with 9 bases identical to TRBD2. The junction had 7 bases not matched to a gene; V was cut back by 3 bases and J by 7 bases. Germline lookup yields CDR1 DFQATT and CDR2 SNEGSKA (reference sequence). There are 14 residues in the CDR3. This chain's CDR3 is CSARGSGSTNEQFF. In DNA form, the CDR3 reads TGCAGTGCTAGGGGTAGCGGGAGTACAAATGAGCAGTTCTTC.

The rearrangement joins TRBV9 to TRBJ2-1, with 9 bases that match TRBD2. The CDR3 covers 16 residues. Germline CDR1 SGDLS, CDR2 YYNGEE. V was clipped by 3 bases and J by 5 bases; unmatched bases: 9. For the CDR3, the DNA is TGTGCCAGCAGCGATTTCCTAGCGGGGACGGACAATGAGCAGTTCTTC. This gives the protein CASSDFLAGTDNEQFF.

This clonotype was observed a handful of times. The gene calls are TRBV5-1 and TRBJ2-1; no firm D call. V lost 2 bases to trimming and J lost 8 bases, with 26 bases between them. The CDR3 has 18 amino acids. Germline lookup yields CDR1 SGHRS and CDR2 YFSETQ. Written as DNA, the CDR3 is TGCGCCAGCAGCTTAGGACCCCCAGTGAGTCTACAACGGGATGAGCAGTTCTTC. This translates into CASSLGPPVSLQRDEQFF.

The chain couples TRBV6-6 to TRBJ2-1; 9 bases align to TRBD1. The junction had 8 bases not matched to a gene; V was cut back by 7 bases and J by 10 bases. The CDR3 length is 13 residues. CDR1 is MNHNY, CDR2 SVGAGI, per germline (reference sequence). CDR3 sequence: CASIPTGGQEQFF. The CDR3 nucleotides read TGTGCCAGCATCCCCACAGGGGGCCAAGAGCAGTTCTTC.

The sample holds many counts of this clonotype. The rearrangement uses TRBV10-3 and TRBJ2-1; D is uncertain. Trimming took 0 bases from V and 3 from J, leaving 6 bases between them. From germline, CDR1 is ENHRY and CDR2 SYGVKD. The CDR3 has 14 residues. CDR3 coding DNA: TGTGCCATCAGTGAGTCCCCCGGCTACAATGAGCAGTTCTTC. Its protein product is CAISESPGYNEQFF.

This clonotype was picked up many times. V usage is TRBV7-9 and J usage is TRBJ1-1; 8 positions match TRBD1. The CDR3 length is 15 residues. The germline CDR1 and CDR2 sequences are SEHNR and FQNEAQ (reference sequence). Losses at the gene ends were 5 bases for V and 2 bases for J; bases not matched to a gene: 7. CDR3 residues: CASSAWTGKNTEAFF. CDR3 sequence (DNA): TGTGCCAGCAGCGCATGGACAGGGAAAAACACTGAAGCTTTCTTT.

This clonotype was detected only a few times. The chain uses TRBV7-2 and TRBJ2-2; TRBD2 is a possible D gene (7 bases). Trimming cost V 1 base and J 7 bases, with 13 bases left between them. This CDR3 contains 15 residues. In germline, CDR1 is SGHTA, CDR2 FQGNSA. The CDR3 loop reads CASSLVGGAGGELFF. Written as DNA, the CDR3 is TGTGCCAGCAGCTTAGTGGGGGGGGCCGGCGGGGAGCTGTTTTTT.

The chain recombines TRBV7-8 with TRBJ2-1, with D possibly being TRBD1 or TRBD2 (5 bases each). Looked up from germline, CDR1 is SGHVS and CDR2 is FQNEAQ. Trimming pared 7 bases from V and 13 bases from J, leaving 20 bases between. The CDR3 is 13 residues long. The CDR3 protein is CASNTPGTGLQFF. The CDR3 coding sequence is TGTGCCAGCAACACTCCGGGGACGGGTCTTCAGTTCTTC.

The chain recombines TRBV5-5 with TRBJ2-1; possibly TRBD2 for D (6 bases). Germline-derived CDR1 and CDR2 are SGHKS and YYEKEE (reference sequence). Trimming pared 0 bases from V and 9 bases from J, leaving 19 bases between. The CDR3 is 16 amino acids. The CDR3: CASSLVGGTAHREQFF. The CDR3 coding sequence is TGTGCCAGCAGCTTGGTTGGAGGGACTGCCCACCGTGAGCAGTTCTTC.